This T cell receptor beta chain was retrieved from a study of blood T cell repertoires in COVID-19. Looking at the study overall: The analysed material was cDNA or gDNA that came from T cells, B-cell-depleted T cells, or PBMCs.

Original methodology: The authors estimated nucleated cell counts from reference gene primer amplification. Profiled with immunoSEQ multiplex PCR; TCRdb holds only in-frame clones, not every one. V, J and clone size reflect that table, while D and trimming were determined from the DNA. This sample has about 100,000 clones; around four fifths occur once, and the top ten carry 10% to 15%. J gave up 0 bases and V 4 bases, and 4 bases lay outside the gene matches. The CDR3 totals 15 residues. Per the germline V gene, CDR1 is SGHRS and CDR2 is YFSETQ. This chain joins TRBV5-1 and TRBJ1-3; 7 nucleotides line up with TRBD1. The source of this sequence is a man aged 45-60 years with active or convalescent COVID-19. The sample taken for sequencing was peripheral blood. CDR3: CASSRTGDSGNTIYF. The CDR3 nucleotides are TGCGCCAGCAGCCGGACAGGAGACTCTGGAAACACCATATATTTT.